A single sample is the source of the 19 T cell receptor beta chains below, sequenced in a study of control samples from healthy donors and cancer patients. TCRdb's table, derived via immunoSEQ multiplex PCR, lists solely in-frame clones and lacks some. This table has hundreds of thousands of clones, over 75% appearing once. Sequenced input: PBMCs. The receptors stem from a woman aged 60-70 years with lung cancer.

The CDR3 loop reads CASSTTGEETEAFF. In DNA, the CDR3 is TGTGCCAGTAGTACCACAGGGGAGGAGACTGAAGCTTTCTTT. The chain joins TRBV19 to TRBJ1-1; TRBD1 matches 7 bases. Germline V gives CDR1 LNHDA, CDR2 SQIVND (reference sequence). The CDR3 is 14 residues long. J gave up 5 bases and V 4 bases, and 7 bases lay outside the gene matches.

The gene calls are TRBV5-1 and TRBJ2-7; D may correspond to TRBD1 or TRBD2 (5 bases each). The CDR3 extends over 15 amino acids. Trimming took 3 bases from V and 3 from J, leaving 16 bases between them. Germline assignment: CDR1 SGHRS and CDR2 YFSETQ. This CDR3 reads CASSSTGAEVYEQYF. Written as DNA, the CDR3 is TGCGCCAGCAGCTCCACCGGGGCCGAAGTCTACGAGCAGTACTTC.

The chain recombines TRBV7-2 with TRBJ1-5; TRBD1 matches at 7 bases. This CDR3 is 14 amino acids long. Germline-derived CDR1 and CDR2 are SGHTA and FQGNSA. With V trimmed by 5 bases and J by 6 bases, 7 bases remained unmatched. This chain's CDR3 is CASSPDRDVQPQHF. CDR3 nucleotides: TGTGCCAGCAGCCCTGACAGGGATGTTCAGCCCCAGCATTTT.

The rearrangement links TRBV19 to TRBJ1-2, with D hard to call. With 3 bases removed from V and 8 bases from J, the gap between germline ends came to 13 bases. The CDR3 loop spans 13 amino acids. CDR1 is LNHDA, CDR2 SQIVND, per germline (reference sequence). The CDR3: CASSIEGLQGYTF. The CDR3 region has the DNA TGTGCCAGTAGTATTGAGGGCTTACAGGGCTACACCTTC.

About this clone itself: Other DNA sequences in the same sample also yield this CDR3. The genes are TRBV9 and TRBJ1-1; unclear D gene. Trimming removed 0 bases from V and 0 bases from J, with 9 bases in between. Per germline, CDR1 SGDLS and CDR2 YYNGEE. This CDR3 is 15 amino acids long. This chain's CDR3 is CASSVDGRLNTEAFF. In DNA form, the CDR3 reads TGTGCCAGCAGCGTAGATGGCAGACTGAACACTGAAGCTTTCTTT.

The gene calls are TRBV7-9 and TRBJ2-5; unclear D gene. V was pared by 2 bases and J by 2 bases, with 3 bases between. The CDR3 totals 12 residues. The V gene's germline CDR1 is SEHNR and CDR2 FQNEAQ (reference sequence). The CDR3, as DNA: TGTGCCAGCAGCTTATTGCAAGAGACCCAGTACTTC. Protein product: CASSLLQETQYF.

The chain employs TRBV19 and TRBJ2-1; perhaps TRBD2 as D (6 bases). V shed 3 bases and J shed 0 bases, with 12 bases lying between them. The germline V gene has CDR1 LNHDA and CDR2 SQIVND (reference sequence). The CDR3 is 16 amino acids. DNA of the CDR3: TGTGCCAGTAGTATTAGCGGTTATAGCTCCTACAATGAGCAGTTCTTC. It translates to CASSISGYSSYNEQFF.

This clone was counted only a few times. The CDR3, as DNA: TGTGCCAGCAGCCCGGGACACTCCTACGAGCAGTACTTC. The encoded protein is CASSPGHSYEQYF. The chain has TRBV3-1 (or the pseudogene TRBV3-2) and TRBJ2-7; D is perhaps TRBD1 (6 bases). This CDR3 has 13 amino acids. CDR1 is LGHDT, CDR2 YNNKEL, per germline (reference sequence). V was pared by 4 bases and J by 0 bases, with 7 bases between.

The rearrangement links TRBV7-9 to TRBJ1-2; tentatively, D is TRBD1 (5 bases). This CDR3 spans 13 amino acids. In germline, CDR1 is SEHNR, CDR2 FQNEAQ (reference sequence). V lost 1 base, J lost 6 bases, and 9 bases lay in between. In DNA form, the CDR3 reads TGTGCCAGCAGCTTAGTGGCAGGGAATGGCTACACCTTC. Amino acids: CASSLVAGNGYTF.

The chain couples TRBV28 to TRBJ2-7; 9 bases align to TRBD2. The ends lost 2 bases at V and 6 bases at J; junction bases unmatched: 5. Germline loops: CDR1 MDHEN, CDR2 SYDVKM. The CDR3 length is 14 residues. CDR3 loop: CASSLAGGPREQYF. The CDR3 DNA follows: TGTGCCAGCAGTTTAGCGGGAGGGCCTCGCGAGCAGTACTTC.

The chain couples TRBV5-1 to TRBJ1-3; perhaps TRBD1 as D (5 bases). The CDR3 is 14 residues long. In germline, CDR1 is SGHRS, CDR2 YFSETQ. Trimming removed 1 base at V and 4 bases at J, with 9 bases between. CDR3 in amino acids: CASSLTGWGNTIYF. CDR3 nucleotide sequence: TGCGCCAGCAGCTTGACAGGTTGGGGAAACACCATATATTTT. Full variable domain (rest looked up from reference TRBV5-1 and TRBJ1-3): KAGVTQTPRYLIKTRGQQVTLSCSPISGHRSVSWYQQTPGQGLQFLFEYFSETQRNKGNFPGRFSGRQFSNSRSEMNVSTLELGDSALYLCASSLTGWGNTIYFGEGSWLTVV.

This chain connects TRBV2 to TRBJ1-5; a possible D gene is TRBD1 (5 bases). Deletions cut 4 bases from V and 7 bases from J, with 14 bases between. This CDR3 comprises 14 residues. In germline, CDR1 is SNHLY, CDR2 FYNNEI. The CDR3: CASSVLGTGQPQHF. The CDR3 region has the DNA TGTGCCAGCAGTGTTCTAGGGACGGGGCAGCCCCAGCATTTT. Supplemented by reference TRBV2 and TRBJ1-5, the full variable domain reads EPEVTQTPSHQVTQMGQEVILRCVPISNHLYFYWYRQILGQKVEFLVSFYNNEISEKSEIFDDQFSVERPDGSNFTLKIRSTKLEDSAMYFCASSVLGTGQPQHFGDGTRLSIL.

This chain joins TRBV28 and TRBJ1-3; perhaps TRBD1 as D (6 bases). Germline lookup yields CDR1 MDHEN and CDR2 SYDVKM. The CDR3 has 15 residues. With 5 bases removed from V and 0 bases from J, the gap between germline ends came to 11 bases. CDR3 loop: CASSPTGLSGNTIYF. In DNA form, the CDR3 reads TGTGCCAGCAGTCCGACAGGCCTCTCTGGAAACACCATATATTTT.

The chain employs TRBV3-1 (or the pseudogene TRBV3-2) and TRBJ2-7; 11 bases agree with TRBD2. CDR3 length: 15 amino acids. Losses at the gene ends were 6 bases for V and 4 bases for J; bases not matched to a gene: 8. CDR1 LGHDT and CDR2 YNNKEL come from the germline V gene (reference sequence). The CDR3 is CASSMNSGGGYEQYF. Written as DNA, the CDR3 is TGTGCCAGCAGTATGAATAGCGGGGGGGGATACGAGCAGTACTTC.

The chain has TRBV5-4 and TRBJ2-5; D uncertain. CDR3 length equals 13 residues. With 0 bases removed from V and 4 bases from J, the gap between germline ends came to 7 bases. The germline CDR1 and CDR2 sequences are SGHNT and YYREEE (reference sequence). CDR3 amino acids: CASSLGTIETQYF. DNA for the CDR3: TGTGCCAGCAGCTTGGGAACTATAGAGACCCAGTACTTC.

The rearrangement joins TRBV23-1 to TRBJ2-7; D call uncertain. TRBV23-1 belongs to the ORF category, with a function that is uncertain. The CDR3 contains 15 residues. V lost 6 bases and J 0 bases, leaving 15 bases between the germline ends. CDR3 residues: CASRPRTVFSYEQYF. Written as DNA, the CDR3 is TGCGCCAGCAGACCGAGGACGGTCTTCTCCTACGAGCAGTACTTC.

The chain uses TRBV7-6 and TRBJ1-5; D is undetermined. This CDR3 has 15 residues. Germline CDR1 reads SGHVS; CDR2 reads FNYEAQ. The ends were cut back, 3 bases at V and 3 bases at J, with 12 bases in the middle. CDR3 coding DNA: TGTGCCAGCAGCTTGGGGTCAGGTTCCAATCAGCCCCAGCATTTT. It is translated as CASSLGSGSNQPQHF.

The sample holds a few counts of this clone. This sequence joins TRBV4-1 and TRBJ1-1; a weak D match, TRBD1 (5 bases). There are 15 residues in the CDR3. V was shortened by 1 base and J by 0 bases, with 9 bases between the two germline ends. Per the germline V gene, CDR1 is MGHRA and CDR2 is YSYEKL. The CDR3: CASSQVGTLNTEAFF. Written as DNA, the CDR3 is TGCGCCAGCAGCCAAGTTGGGACGTTGAACACTGAAGCTTTCTTT.

The chain joins TRBV19 to TRBJ2-1; 11 bases line up with TRBD2. The CDR3 sequence is 16 residues long. V gave up 2 bases and J gave up 5 bases; unmatched junction bases: 5. Germline V gene sequence: CDR1 LNHDA, CDR2 SQIVND (reference sequence). CDR3 sequence: CASSIISGGVNNEQFF. In nucleotides, the CDR3 is TGTGCCAGTAGTATAATTAGCGGGGGGGTAAACAATGAGCAGTTCTTC.